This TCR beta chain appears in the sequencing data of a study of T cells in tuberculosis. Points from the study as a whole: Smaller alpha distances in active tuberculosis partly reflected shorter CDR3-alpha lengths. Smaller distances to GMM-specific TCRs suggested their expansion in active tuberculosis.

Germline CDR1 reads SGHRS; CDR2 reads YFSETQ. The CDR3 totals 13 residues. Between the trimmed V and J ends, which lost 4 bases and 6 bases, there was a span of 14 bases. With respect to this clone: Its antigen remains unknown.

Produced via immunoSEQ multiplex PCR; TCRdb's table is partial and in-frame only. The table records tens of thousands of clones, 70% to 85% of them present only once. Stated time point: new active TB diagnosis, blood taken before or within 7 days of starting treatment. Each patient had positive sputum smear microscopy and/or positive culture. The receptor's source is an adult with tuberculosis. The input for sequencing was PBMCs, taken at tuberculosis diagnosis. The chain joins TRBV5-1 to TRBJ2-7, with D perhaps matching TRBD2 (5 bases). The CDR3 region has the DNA TGCGCCAGCAGCCCAAGGGTTGAGGGCGAGCAGTACTTC. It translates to CASSPRVEGEQYF. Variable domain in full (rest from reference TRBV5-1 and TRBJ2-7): KAGVTQTPRYLIKTRGQQVTLSCSPISGHRSVSWYQQTPGQGLQFLFEYFSETQRNKGNFPGRFSGRQFSNSRSEMNVSTLELGDSALYLCASSPRVEGEQYFGPGTRLTVT.